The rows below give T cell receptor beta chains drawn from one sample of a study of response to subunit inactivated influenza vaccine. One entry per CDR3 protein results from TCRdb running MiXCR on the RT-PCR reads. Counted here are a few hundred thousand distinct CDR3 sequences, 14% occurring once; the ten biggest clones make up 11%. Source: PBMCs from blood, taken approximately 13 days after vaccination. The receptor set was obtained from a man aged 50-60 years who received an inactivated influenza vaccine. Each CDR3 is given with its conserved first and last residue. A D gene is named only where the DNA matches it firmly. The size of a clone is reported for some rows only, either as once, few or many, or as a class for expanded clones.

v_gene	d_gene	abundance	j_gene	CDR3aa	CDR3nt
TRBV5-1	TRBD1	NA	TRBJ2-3	CASSPKTGYTDTQYF	TGCGCCAGCAGCCCCAAGACAGGGTACACAGATACGCAGTATTTT
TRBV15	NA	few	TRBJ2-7	CATSRFGATTSYEQYF	TGTGCCACCAGCAGGTTTGGGGCCACTACCTCCTACGAGCAGTACTTC
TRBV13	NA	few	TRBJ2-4	CASSPGKNIQYF	TGTGCCAGCTCTCCGGGCAAAAACATTCAGTACTTC
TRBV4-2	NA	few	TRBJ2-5	CASSQERGRGQETQYF	TGTGCCAGCAGCCAAGAGAGGGGAAGGGGACAAGAGACCCAGTACTTC
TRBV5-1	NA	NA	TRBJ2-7	CASSIGSGENAYEQYF	TGCGCCAGCAGCATCGGTTCAGGGGAGAACGCGTACGAGCAGTACTTC
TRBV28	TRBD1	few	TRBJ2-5	CASSGTWTGVAVGETQYF	TGTGCCAGCAGTGGCACTTGGACAGGGGTAGCGGTGGGGGAGACCCAGTACTTC
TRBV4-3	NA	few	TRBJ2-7	CASSQGLALYEQYF	TGCGCCAGCAGCCAAGGGTTGGCACTTTACGAGCAGTACTTC
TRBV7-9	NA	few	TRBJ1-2	CASTSNYGYTF	TGTGCCAGCACGTCTAACTATGGCTACACCTTC
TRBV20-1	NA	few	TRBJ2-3	CSAETRADTQYF	TGCAGTGCGGAAACTCGGGCAGATACGCAGTATTTT
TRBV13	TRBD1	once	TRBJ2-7	CARGPGTGGEQYF	TGTGCCAGGGGCCCCGGGACAGGGGGCGAGCAGTACTTC
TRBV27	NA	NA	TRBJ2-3	CASTAGRSTDTQYF	TGTGCCAGCACCGCCGGAAGGAGCACAGATACGCAGTATTTT
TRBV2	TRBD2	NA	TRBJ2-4	CASGAGGNIQYF	TGTGCCAGCGGAGCGGGGGGGAACATTCAGTACTTC
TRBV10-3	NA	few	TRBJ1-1	CAISESWRNTEAFF	TGTGCCATCAGTGAGTCTTGGAGAAACACTGAAGCTTTCTTT
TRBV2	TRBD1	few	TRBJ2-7	CASSATRQGYSYEQYF	TGTGCCAGCAGTGCTACCCGACAGGGATACTCCTACGAGCAGTACTTC
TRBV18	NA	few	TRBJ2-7	CASSDNNGYEQYF	TGTGCCAGCTCAGACAATAACGGCTACGAGCAGTACTTC
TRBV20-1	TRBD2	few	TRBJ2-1	CSARFLAGPSSYNEQFF	TGCAGTGCTAGATTTCTAGCGGGCCCGAGCTCCTACAATGAGCAGTTCTTC
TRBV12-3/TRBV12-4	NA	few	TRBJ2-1	CASSDPSTPGEQFF	TGTGCCAGCAGTGACCCGTCGACCCCTGGTGAGCAGTTCTTC
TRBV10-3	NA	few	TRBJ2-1	CAIRLAPPNEQFF	TGTGCCATCAGGCTAGCTCCACCCAATGAGCAGTTCTTC